This T cell receptor beta chain was identified in a study of PD-1 blockade in classical Hodgkin lymphoma. Germline V CDR1 and CDR2: SGHNT, YYREEE (reference sequence). Between the trimmed V and J ends, which lost 5 bases and 4 bases, there was a span of 15 bases. The CDR3 totals 14 residues. Each of the patients experienced relapse following autologous stem cell transplantation, and their brentuximab vedotin exposure differed. The table came from immunoSEQ multiplex PCR; TCRdb's copy has only in-frame clones and leaves some out. The sample has roughly 50,000 clones; roughly 75% are singletons. The source is a human donor with classical Hodgkin lymphoma. V gene TRBV5-4 combines with J gene TRBJ1-2, with D maybe TRBD1 (5 bases). This sample comprised peripheral blood mononuclear cells (PBMCs), obtained before the second cycle of nivolumab. CDR3: CASRPDRASYGYTF. DNA for the CDR3: TGTGCCAGCAGACCAGACAGAGCTTCCTATGGCTACACCTTC.